The 7 T cell receptor beta chains listed next were all sequenced from one sample in a study of blood T cells in healthy people across ages. The use of a sample-barcoded 5' primer and a J-beta primer mix characterized a second PCR of 7 to 11 cycles. MiXCR, applied by TCRdb to the 5' RACE reads, yields one record per CDR3 protein. The data hold hundreds of thousands of distinct CDR3 sequences, with about 40% observed a single time. The sequencing input was blood. These receptor sequences come from a woman aged 55-70 years in good health.

This chain joins TRBV7-9 and TRBJ2-6, with 7 nucleotides matching TRBD2. The length of the CDR3 is 17 residues. In germline, CDR1 is SEHNR, CDR2 FQNEAQ (reference sequence). J was trimmed by 0 bases and V by 0 bases; bases with no gene match: 2. In nucleotides, the CDR3 is TGTGCCAGCAGCTTAGCCCGGGGGGTCTCTGGGGCCAACGTCCTGACTTTC. This codes for CASSLARGVSGANVLTF.

The V and J genes are TRBV28 and TRBJ1-1; the D gene is possibly TRBD1 (5 bases). V was trimmed by 6 bases and J by 8 bases, leaving 16 bases between them. From germline, CDR1 is MDHEN and CDR2 SYDVKM. The CDR3 sequence is 13 residues long. The CDR3 bases are TGTGCCAGCAGCCCTACGGACACGAGAGAAGCTTTCTTT. Translation gives CASSPTDTREAFF.

The table lists this clonotype with a few counts. The V call is TRBV5-1, the J call TRBJ2-5; a possible D gene is TRBD1 (6 bases). Per the germline V gene, CDR1 is SGHRS and CDR2 is YFSETQ. CDR3 length equals 14 residues. Trimming removed 4 bases at V and 4 bases at J, with 14 bases between. The DNA for the CDR3 is TGCGCCAGCAGCACAACTCAGGGGATAGAGACCCAGTACTTC. This sequence encodes CASSTTQGIETQYF.

This clonotype appeared a few times. V usage is TRBV20-1 and J usage is TRBJ2-7, with TRBD2 matching 12 bases. This CDR3 contains 14 residues. Germline CDR1 is DFQATT and CDR2 is SNEGSKA (reference sequence). J gave up 4 bases and V 4 bases, and 5 bases lay outside the gene matches. CDR3 amino acids: CSATTSGGLYEQYF. The CDR3 nucleotides are TGCAGTGCTACTACTAGCGGGGGGTTGTACGAGCAGTACTTC.

This clonotype was counted only a few times. V is TRBV27 and J is TRBJ1-1; D gene unclear. V shed 3 bases and J shed 4 bases, with 9 bases lying between them. In germline, CDR1 is MNHEY, CDR2 SMNVEV (reference sequence). The CDR3 length is 13 residues. In nucleotides, the CDR3 is TGTGCCAGCAGTTTTTGGGTAGGCACTGAAGCTTTCTTT. Its translation: CASSFWVGTEAFF.

The gene calls are TRBV25-1 and TRBJ1-4, with D possibly TRBD1 on 5 matching bases. V was pared by 7 bases and J by 0 bases, with 12 bases between. CDR3 length: 15 amino acids. The V gene's germline CDR1 is MGHDK and CDR2 SYGVNS. This chain's CDR3 is CASTIGESTNEKLFF. CDR3 nucleotide sequence: TGTGCCAGCACCATAGGGGAATCAACTAATGAAAAACTGTTTTTT. Supplemented by reference TRBV25-1 and TRBJ1-4, the full variable domain reads EADIYQTPRYLVIGTGKKITLECSQTMGHDKMYWYQQDPGMELHLIHYSYGVNSTEKGDLSSESTVSRIRTEHFPLTLESARPSHTSQYLCASTIGESTNEKLFFGSGTQLSVL.

The chain is built from TRBV7-2 and TRBJ2-7; 10 bases are a match to TRBD2. V shed 1 base and J 7 bases; nucleotides not matched to a gene: 10. The CDR3 runs 16 residues. Germline CDR1 reads SGHTA; CDR2 reads FQGNSA. CDR3 sequence: CASSLGSSGRSYEQYF. CDR3 DNA sequence: TGTGCCAGCAGCTTAGGCTCTAGCGGGAGAAGCTATGAGCAGTACTTC.